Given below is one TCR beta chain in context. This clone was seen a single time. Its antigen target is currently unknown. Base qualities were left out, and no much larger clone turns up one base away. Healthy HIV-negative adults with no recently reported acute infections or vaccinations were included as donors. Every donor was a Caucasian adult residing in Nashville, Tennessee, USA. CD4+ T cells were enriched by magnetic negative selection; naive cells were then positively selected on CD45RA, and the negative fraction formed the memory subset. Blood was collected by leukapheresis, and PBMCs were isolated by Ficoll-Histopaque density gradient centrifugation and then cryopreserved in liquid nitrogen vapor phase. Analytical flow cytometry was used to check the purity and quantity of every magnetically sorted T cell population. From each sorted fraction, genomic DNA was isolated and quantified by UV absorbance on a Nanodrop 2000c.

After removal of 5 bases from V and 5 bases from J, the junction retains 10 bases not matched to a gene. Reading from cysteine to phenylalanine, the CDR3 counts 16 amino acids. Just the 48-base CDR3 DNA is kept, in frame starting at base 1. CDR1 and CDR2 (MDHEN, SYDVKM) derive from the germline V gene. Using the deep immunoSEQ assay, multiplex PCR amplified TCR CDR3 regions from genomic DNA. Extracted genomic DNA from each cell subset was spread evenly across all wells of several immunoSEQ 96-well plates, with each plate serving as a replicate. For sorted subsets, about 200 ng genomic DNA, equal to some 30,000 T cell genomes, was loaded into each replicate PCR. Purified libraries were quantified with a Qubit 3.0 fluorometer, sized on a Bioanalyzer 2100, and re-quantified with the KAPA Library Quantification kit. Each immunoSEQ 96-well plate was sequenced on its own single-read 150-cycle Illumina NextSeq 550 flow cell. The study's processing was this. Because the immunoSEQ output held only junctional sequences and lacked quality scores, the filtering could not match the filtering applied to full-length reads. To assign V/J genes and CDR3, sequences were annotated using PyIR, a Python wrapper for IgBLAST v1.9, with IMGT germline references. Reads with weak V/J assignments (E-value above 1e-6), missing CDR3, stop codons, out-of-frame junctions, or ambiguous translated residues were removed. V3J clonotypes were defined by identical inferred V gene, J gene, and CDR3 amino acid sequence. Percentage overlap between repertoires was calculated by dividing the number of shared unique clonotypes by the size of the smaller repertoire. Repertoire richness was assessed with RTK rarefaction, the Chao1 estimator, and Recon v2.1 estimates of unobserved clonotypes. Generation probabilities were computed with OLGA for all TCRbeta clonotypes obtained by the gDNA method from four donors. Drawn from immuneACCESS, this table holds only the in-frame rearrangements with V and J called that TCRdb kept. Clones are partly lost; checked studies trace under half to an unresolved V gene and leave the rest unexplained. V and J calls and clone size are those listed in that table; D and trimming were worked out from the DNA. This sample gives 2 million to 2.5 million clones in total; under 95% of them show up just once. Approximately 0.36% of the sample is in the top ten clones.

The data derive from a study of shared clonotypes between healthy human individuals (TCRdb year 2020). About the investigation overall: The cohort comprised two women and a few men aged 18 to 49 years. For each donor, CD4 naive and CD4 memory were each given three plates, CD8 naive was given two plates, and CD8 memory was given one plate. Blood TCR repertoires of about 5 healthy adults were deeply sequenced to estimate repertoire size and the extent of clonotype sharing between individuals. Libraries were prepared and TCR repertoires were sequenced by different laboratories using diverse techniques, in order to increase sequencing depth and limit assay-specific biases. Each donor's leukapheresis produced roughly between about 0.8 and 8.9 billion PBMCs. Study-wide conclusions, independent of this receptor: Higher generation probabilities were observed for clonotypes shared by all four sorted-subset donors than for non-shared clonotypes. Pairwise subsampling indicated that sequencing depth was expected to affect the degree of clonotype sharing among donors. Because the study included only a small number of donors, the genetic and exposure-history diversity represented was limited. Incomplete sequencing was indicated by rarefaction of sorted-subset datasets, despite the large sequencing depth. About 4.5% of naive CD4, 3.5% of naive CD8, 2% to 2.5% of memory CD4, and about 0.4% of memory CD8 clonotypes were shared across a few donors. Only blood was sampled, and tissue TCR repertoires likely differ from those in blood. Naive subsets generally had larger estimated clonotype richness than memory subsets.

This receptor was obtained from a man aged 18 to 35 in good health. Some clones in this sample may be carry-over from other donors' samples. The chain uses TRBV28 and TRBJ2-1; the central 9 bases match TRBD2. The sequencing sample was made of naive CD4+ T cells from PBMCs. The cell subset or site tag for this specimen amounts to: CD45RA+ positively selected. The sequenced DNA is TGTGCCAGCAGTCCCCTAATGGCGGGGGGGCACAATGAGCAGTTCTTC. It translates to CASSPLMAGGHNEQFF.